This T cell receptor beta chain was captured in a study of CD8 T cells in Susac syndrome. Study-level background: At the time their blood was drawn, patients with Susac syndrome were either therapy-naive, on corticosteroids (with some of them also receiving intravenous immunoglobulin), or on intravenous immunoglobulin alone.

Study findings and constraints: Susac CD8+ cells expanded clonally the most in TEMRA cells and in active patients.

Germline assignment: CDR1 SEHNR and CDR2 FQNEAQ (reference sequence). This CDR3 has 13 residues. Germline trimming cut 5 bases from V and 5 bases from J; bases unmatched to any gene: 5. Reverse transcription of roughly 0.45 to 1 ug RNA used random hexamers. By means of immunoSEQ multiplex PCR, TCR beta CDR3 spanning 54 Vbeta and 13 Jbeta underwent amplification. From the immunoSEQ multiplex PCR reads, TCRdb called clonotypes with MiXCR, one entry per CDR3 protein. The sample holds 50,000 to 55,000 distinct CDR3 sequences; approximately 95% are singletons and the top ten take roughly 0.8%. Notes on this clonotype: The target antigen is unknown.

The clonotype was recovered from a human donor with Susac syndrome. Sequencing was carried out using CD8+ T cells from PBMCs. The chain employs TRBV7-9 and TRBJ2-7, with 8 bases fitting TRBD1. In DNA, the CDR3 is TGTGCCAGCAGCCTACCGGGACAGGACGAGCAGTACTTC. This encodes CASSLPGQDEQYF. The whole variable domain, remainder taken from reference TRBV7-9 and TRBJ2-7, is DTGVSQNPRHKITKRGQNVTFRCDPISEHNRLYWYRQTLGQGPEFLTYFQNEAQLEKSRLLSDRFSAERPKGSFSTLEIQRTEQGDSAMYLCASSLPGQDEQYFGPGTRLTVT.